What follows are 19 T cell receptor beta chains derived from one specimen sequenced in a study of T-cell reconstitution after alpha-beta-depleted transplantation in children. TCRbeta library preparation incorporated unique molecular identifiers. TCRdb fed the PCR reads into MiXCR, producing one record per CDR3 protein. The sample records hundreds of thousands of distinct CDR3 sequences, around 17% being singletons. This specimen consisted of PBMCs from the stem cell graft donor, obtained from the stem cell graft. These receptor sequences come from a human donor who donated a stem cell graft to a child with acute myeloid leukemia.

The chain links TRBV20-1 to TRBJ1-6; D may be TRBD1 (6 bases). V was shortened by 3 bases and J by 7 bases, with 13 bases between the two germline ends. The CDR3 sequence is 14 residues long. CDR1 and CDR2 (germline): DFQATT, SNEGSKA (reference sequence). The CDR3 reads CSASTGHLNSPLHF. In DNA form, the CDR3 reads TGCAGTGCTAGTACGGGACATCTCAATTCACCCCTCCACTTT.

V usage is TRBV6-1 and J usage is TRBJ1-5; D uncertain. The CDR3 spans 14 residues. CDR1 and CDR2 from the germline V gene are MNHNS and SASEGT. V was cut by 6 bases and J by 10 bases, with 19 bases left in between. The CDR3 sequence: CASSSPGEGQPQHF. DNA of the CDR3: TGTGCCAGCAGCTCCCCCGGGGAAGGGCAACCCCAGCATTTT.

This clonotype was picked up many times. The J gene is TRBJ1-5, the V gene TRBV20-1, with TRBD1 as a possible D gene (6 bases). CDR1 DFQATT and CDR2 SNEGSKA come from the germline V gene (reference sequence). The CDR3 length is 18 residues. V dropped 6 bases and J dropped 0 bases, with 24 bases sitting between them. The CDR3 DNA is TGCAGTGCCGGCGGAGACAGGACGGCCGTCTATAGCAATCAGCCCCAGCATTTT. It encodes CSAGGDRTAVYSNQPQHF.

The chain uses TRBV5-5 and TRBJ2-3; the match to TRBD1 covers 10 bases. The CDR3 is made up of 16 amino acids. CDR1 and CDR2 (germline): SGHKS, YYEKEE (reference sequence). Trimming took 4 bases from V and 2 from J; bases not matched to a gene: 7. The CDR3: CASSPRTGGVTDTQYF. The CDR3 bases are TGTGCCAGCAGCCCTCGGACAGGGGGAGTCACAGATACGCAGTATTTT.

In its sample, this clonotype was seen a few times. V is TRBV15 and J is TRBJ1-1; D might be TRBD1 (5 bases). This CDR3 contains 14 residues. The germline CDR1 and CDR2 sequences are LNHNV and YYDKDF (reference sequence). The V end lost 1 base, the J end lost 7 bases, and 13 bases lay between the germline ends. The CDR3 is CATSRVAGIGEAFF. The CDR3 DNA follows: TGTGCCACCAGCAGAGTCGCAGGGATCGGTGAAGCTTTCTTT.

This clonotype was observed at least ten times. The rearrangement joins TRBV27 to TRBJ1-1, with D unresolved. The germline CDR1 and CDR2 sequences are MNHEY and SMNVEV (reference sequence). The CDR3 covers 13 residues. Trimming stripped 6 bases from V and 0 bases from J, with 8 bases between. CDR3 DNA sequence: TGTGCCAGCAGGCCATTTATGAACACTGAAGCTTTCTTT. Translation: CASRPFMNTEAFF.

This rearrangement joins TRBV29-1 to TRBJ2-2; 10 nucleotides line up with TRBD1. Unmatched junction bases numbered 6, after V lost 5 bases and J lost 6 bases. CDR1 and CDR2 from the germline V gene are SQVTM and ANQGSEA. CDR3 length: 14 residues. CDR3 sequence reads: CSVWDRGLPGELFF. The CDR3 bases are TGCAGCGTTTGGGACAGGGGATTGCCCGGGGAGCTGTTTTTT.

This clonotype was detected many times. DNA for the CDR3: TGCAGTGCGGTTCCGACCGCCAGCTCCTACAATGAGCAGTTCTTC. Residues: CSAVPTASSYNEQFF. The chain recombines TRBV20-1 with TRBJ2-1; D remains ambiguous. The V gene's germline CDR1 is DFQATT and CDR2 SNEGSKA (reference sequence). There are 15 residues in the CDR3. V lost 6 bases, J lost 0 bases, and 15 bases lay in between.

CDR3 nucleotides: TGTGCCAGCAGTTTAACCGGGACAGGGGAAATACGAAGTCTCCGTAGCACTGAAGCTTTCTTT. Its protein product is CASSLTGTGEIRSLRSTEAFF. The rearrangement uses TRBV5-4 and TRBJ1-1, with TRBD1 matching 10 bases. The V gene's germline CDR1 is SGHNT and CDR2 YYREEE (reference sequence). CDR3 size: 21 residues. V shed 5 bases, J shed 4 bases, and the junction held 26 bases outside the gene matches.

The chain recombines TRBV24-1 with TRBJ2-6; unclear D gene. The V and J ends lost 5 bases and 0 bases respectively, with 7 bases between them. Germline V gene data show CDR1 as KGHDR and CDR2 as SFDVKD. This CDR3 has 15 residues. The CDR3 loop is CATSGAPSGANVLTF. For the CDR3, the DNA is TGTGCCACCAGTGGGGCCCCCTCTGGGGCCAACGTCCTGACTTTC.

The chain uses TRBV24-1 and TRBJ1-1; D unclear. V was trimmed by 1 base and J by 1 base, leaving 3 bases between them. The CDR3 length is 13 residues. From germline, CDR1 is KGHDR and CDR2 SFDVKD. CDR3 loop: CATSDFRNTEAFF. The DNA of the CDR3 is TGTGCCACCAGTGATTTTAGGAACACTGAAGCTTTCTTT.

Regarding this clonotype: Just one base apart from a much larger clone, this may be a read error. The CDR3 DNA reads TGCAGTGCTAGGGGACAGGGGGGGTACACTGAAGCTTTCTTT. This gives the protein CSARGQGGYTEAFF. The chain is built from TRBV20-1 and TRBJ1-1, with 11 bases aligning to TRBD1. The CDR3 is 14 amino acids. Losses at the gene ends were 3 bases for V and 3 bases for J; bases not matched to a gene: 3. Germline CDR1 and CDR2: DFQATT and SNEGSKA (reference sequence).

This clonotype came up a few times. The J gene is TRBJ1-4, the V gene TRBV12-3 or TRBV12-4; no reliable D call. The CDR3 is 15 residues long. Trimming took off 2 bases at V and 3 bases at J, with 10 bases between the two ends. The CDR3 sequence is CASSLIGLANEKLFF. CDR3 sequence (DNA): TGTGCCAGCAGTTTAATCGGGTTGGCTAATGAAAAACTGTTTTTT.

This chain links TRBV7-2 with TRBJ2-5; 8 bases are a match to TRBD2. Germline V gene sequence: CDR1 SGHTA, CDR2 FQGNSA. The V gene end was trimmed by 7 bases and the J gene end by 4 bases; junction bases not matched to a gene: 8. This CDR3 is built from 14 residues. In nucleotides, the CDR3 is TGTGCCAGCACCCCGGGACTAGAAGTAGAGACCCAGTACTTC. It specifies CASTPGLEVETQYF.

This clonotype was found many times. The chain links TRBV12-3 or TRBV12-4 to TRBJ2-5; D unclear. The CDR3 totals 13 residues. Trimming took 6 bases from V and 0 from J, leaving 8 bases between them. This CDR3 reads CASSPSYQETQYF. As DNA, the CDR3 is TGTGCCAGCAGCCCTAGTTACCAAGAGACCCAGTACTTC.

The gene calls are TRBV7-2 and TRBJ1-1, with unresolved D. Trimming cost V 5 bases and J 7 bases, with 14 bases left between them. CDR1 and CDR2 from the germline V gene are SGHTA and FQGNSA. There are 13 residues in the CDR3. DNA of the CDR3: TGTGCCAGCAGCCCCGGGGTTCGATATGAAGCTTTCTTT. It codes for CASSPGVRYEAFF.

There are many counts of this clonotype. The J gene is TRBJ2-5, the V gene TRBV29-1; D gene ambiguous. This CDR3 comprises 12 residues. With 3 bases removed from V and 2 bases from J, the gap between germline ends came to 7 bases. Germline-derived CDR1 and CDR2 are SQVTM and ANQGSEA. The CDR3 is CSVDAAQETQYF. The CDR3 nucleotides read TGCAGCGTTGATGCAGCGCAAGAGACCCAGTACTTC. Using reference TRBV29-1 and TRBJ2-5 for the parts outside the CDR3, the full variable domain is SAVISQKPSRDICQRGTSLTIQCQVDSQVTMMFWYRQQPGQSLTLIATANQGSEATYESGFVIDKFPISRPNLTFSTLTVSNMSPEDSSIYLCSVDAAQETQYFGPGTRLLVL.

This clonotype has ten or more counts. The chain combines TRBV24-1 with TRBJ2-4; the match to TRBD1 covers 8 bases. Germline assignment: CDR1 KGHDR and CDR2 SFDVKD. V was clipped by 1 base and J by 6 bases; unmatched bases: 1. The CDR3 runs 14 residues. The DNA of the CDR3 is TGTGCCACCAGTGATTTTGGACAGGGAAACATTCAGTACTTC. Translating it yields CATSDFGQGNIQYF.

This clonotype was seen a handful of times. The chain has TRBV27 and TRBJ1-5, with a tentative D call TRBD1 (6 bases). The CDR3 loop spans 14 amino acids. V dropped 8 bases and J dropped 0 bases, with 11 bases sitting between them. Per germline, CDR1 MNHEY and CDR2 SMNVEV (reference sequence). CDR3 DNA: TGTGCCAGCGCGGACAGCTATAGCAATCAGCCCCAGCATTTT. Its protein product is CASADSYSNQPQHF.